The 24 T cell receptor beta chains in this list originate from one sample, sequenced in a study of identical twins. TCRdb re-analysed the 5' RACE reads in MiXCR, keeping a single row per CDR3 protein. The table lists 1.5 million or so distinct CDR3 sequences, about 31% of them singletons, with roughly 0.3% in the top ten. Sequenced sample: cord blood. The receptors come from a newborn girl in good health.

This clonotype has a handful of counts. The CDR3 bases are TGCAGTGCTAGAGGCGCAGGAAAAAACCCCTACTATGGCTACACCTTC. It yields the protein CSARGAGKNPYYGYTF. This chain connects TRBV20-1 to TRBJ1-2; D is unclear. Germline V gene lookup returns CDR1 DFQATT and CDR2 SNEGSKA (reference sequence). The V gene lost 1 base and the J gene lost 3 bases, with 18 bases spanning the gap. The CDR3 runs to 16 residues.

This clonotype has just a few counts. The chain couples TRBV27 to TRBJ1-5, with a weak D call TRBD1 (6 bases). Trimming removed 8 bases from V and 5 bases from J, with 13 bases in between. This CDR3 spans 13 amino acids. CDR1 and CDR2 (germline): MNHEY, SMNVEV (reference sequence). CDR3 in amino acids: CASSQGLYQPQHF. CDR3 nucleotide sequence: TGTGCCAGCTCCCAGGGGCTATATCAGCCCCAGCATTTT.

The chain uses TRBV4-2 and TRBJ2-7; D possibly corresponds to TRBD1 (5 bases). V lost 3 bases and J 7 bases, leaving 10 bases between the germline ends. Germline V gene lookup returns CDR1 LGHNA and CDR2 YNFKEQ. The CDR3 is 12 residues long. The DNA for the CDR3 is TGTGCCAGCAGCCAGACAGACGGGGAGCAGTACTTC. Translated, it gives CASSQTDGEQYF.

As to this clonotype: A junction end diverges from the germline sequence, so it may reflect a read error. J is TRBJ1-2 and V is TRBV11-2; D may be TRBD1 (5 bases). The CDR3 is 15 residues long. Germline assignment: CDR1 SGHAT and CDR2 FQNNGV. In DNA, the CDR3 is TGTGCCAGCAGCTTAGTTTCCCAGGGTAACTATGGCTGCACCTTC. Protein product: CASSLVSQGNYGCTF.

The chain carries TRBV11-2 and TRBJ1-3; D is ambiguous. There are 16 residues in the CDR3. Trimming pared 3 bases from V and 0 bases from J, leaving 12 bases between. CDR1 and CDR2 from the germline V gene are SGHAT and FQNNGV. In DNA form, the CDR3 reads TGTGCCAGCAGCTTGGCGGTAGTTAGCTCTGGAAACACCATATATTTT. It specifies CASSLAVVSSGNTIYF.

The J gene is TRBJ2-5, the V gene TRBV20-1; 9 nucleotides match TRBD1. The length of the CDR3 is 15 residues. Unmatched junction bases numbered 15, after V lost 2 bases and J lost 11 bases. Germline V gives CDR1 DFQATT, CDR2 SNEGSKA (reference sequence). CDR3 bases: TGCAGTGCTAGAAAGGGACAGGGAGCCCCCAATGAGCAGTACTTC. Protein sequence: CSARKGQGAPNEQYF.

CDR3 region: CASSPRPGAPYSYEQYF. For the CDR3, the DNA is TGTGCCAGCAGCCCCAGGCCGGGGGCTCCATATTCCTACGAGCAGTACTTC. The chain links TRBV7-9 to TRBJ2-7, with D perhaps TRBD1 or TRBD2 (6 bases each). The CDR3 extends over 17 amino acids. The germline gives CDR1 SEHNR, CDR2 FQNEAQ (reference sequence). Trimming shortened V by 5 bases and J by 1 base, and 21 bases separated the two germline ends.

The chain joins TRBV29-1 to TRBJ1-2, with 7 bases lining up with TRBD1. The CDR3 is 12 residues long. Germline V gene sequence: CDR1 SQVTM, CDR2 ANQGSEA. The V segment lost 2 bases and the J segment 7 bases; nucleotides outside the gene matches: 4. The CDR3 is CSVEYGTAGYTF. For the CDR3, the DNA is TGCAGCGTTGAATATGGGACAGCTGGCTACACCTTC.

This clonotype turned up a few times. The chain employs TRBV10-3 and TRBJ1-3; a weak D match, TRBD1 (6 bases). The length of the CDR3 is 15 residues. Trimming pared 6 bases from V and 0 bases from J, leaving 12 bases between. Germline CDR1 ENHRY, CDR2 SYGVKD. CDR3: CAISPQGRSGNTIYF. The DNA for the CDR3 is TGTGCCATCAGCCCACAGGGTCGCTCTGGAAACACCATATATTTT.

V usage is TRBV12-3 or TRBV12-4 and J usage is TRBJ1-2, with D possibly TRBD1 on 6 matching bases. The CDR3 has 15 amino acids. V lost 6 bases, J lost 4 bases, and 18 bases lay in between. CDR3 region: CASSSWVGGGYGYTF. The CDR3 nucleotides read TGTGCCAGCAGCTCCTGGGTAGGGGGGGGCTATGGCTACACCTTC.

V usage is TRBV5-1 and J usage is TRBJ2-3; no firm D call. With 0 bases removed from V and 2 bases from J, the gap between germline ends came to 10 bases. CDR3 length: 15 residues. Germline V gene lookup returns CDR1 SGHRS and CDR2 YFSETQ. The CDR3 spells CASSLVMGYTDTQYF. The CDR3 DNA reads TGCGCCAGCAGCTTGGTGATGGGGTACACAGATACGCAGTATTTT. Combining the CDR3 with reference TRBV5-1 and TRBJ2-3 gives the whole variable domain KAGVTQTPRYLIKTRGQQVTLSCSPISGHRSVSWYQQTPGQGLQFLFEYFSETQRNKGNFPGRFSGRQFSNSRSEMNVSTLELGDSALYLCASSLVMGYTDTQYFGPGTRLTVL.

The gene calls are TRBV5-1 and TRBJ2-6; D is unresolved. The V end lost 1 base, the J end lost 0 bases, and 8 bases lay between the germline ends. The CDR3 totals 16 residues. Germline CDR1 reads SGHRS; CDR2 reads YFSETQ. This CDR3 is CASSLSGPSGANVLTF. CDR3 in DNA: TGCGCCAGCAGCTTGAGTGGCCCCTCTGGGGCCAACGTCCTGACTTTC.

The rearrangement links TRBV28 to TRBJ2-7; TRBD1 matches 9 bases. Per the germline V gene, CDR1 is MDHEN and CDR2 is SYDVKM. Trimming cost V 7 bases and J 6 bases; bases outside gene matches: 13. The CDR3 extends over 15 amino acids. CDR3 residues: CASNTAGTGLGEQYF. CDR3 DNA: TGTGCCAGCAACACTGCCGGGACAGGGTTGGGCGAGCAGTACTTC.

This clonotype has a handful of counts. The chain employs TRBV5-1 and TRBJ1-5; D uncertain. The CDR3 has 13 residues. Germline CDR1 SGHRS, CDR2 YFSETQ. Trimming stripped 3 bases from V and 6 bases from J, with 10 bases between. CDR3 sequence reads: CASSSLGGQPQHF. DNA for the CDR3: TGCGCCAGCAGCTCCCTGGGAGGTCAGCCCCAGCATTTT.

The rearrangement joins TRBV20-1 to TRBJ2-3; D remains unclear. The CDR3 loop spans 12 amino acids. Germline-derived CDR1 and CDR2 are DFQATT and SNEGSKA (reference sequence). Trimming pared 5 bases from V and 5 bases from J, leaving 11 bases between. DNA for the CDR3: TGCAGTGCTTTCGACGGATTAGATACGCAGTATTTT. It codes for CSAFDGLDTQYF.

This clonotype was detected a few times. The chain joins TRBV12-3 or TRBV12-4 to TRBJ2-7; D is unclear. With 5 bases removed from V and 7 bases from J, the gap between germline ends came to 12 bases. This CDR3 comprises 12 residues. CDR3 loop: CASSLWAHEQYF. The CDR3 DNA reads TGTGCCAGCAGTCTATGGGCCCATGAGCAGTACTTC.

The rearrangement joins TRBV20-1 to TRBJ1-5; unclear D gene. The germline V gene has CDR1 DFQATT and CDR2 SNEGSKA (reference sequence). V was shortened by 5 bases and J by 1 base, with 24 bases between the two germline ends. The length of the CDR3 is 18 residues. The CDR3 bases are TGCAGTGCTGCGAGAACAGTGTTGCTATCGTCGAGCAATCAGCCCCAGCATTTT. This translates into CSAARTVLLSSSNQPQHF.

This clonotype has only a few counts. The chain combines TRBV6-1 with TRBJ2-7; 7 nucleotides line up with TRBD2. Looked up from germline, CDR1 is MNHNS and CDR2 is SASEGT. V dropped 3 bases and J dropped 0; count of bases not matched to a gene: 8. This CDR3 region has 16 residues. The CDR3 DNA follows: TGTGCCAGCAGTGAGGTGTGGCGGGGGAGCTCCTACGAGCAGTACTTC. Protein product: CASSEVWRGSSYEQYF.

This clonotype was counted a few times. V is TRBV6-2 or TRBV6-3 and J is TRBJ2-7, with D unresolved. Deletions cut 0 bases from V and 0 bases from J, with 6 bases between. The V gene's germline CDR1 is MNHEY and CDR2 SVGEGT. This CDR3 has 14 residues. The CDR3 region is CASSYSMVSYEQYF. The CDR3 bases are TGTGCCAGCAGTTACTCAATGGTCTCCTACGAGCAGTACTTC.

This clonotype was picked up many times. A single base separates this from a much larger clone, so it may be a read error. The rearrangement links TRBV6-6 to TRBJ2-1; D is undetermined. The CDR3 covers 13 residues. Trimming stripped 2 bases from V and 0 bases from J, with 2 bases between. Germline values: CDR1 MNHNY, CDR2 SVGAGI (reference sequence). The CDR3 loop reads CASSYRSYNEQFF. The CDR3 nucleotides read TGTGCCAGCAGTTACCGCTCCTACAATGAGCAGTTCTTC.

The CDR3 DNA reads TGTGCCAGCAGCTTAGGGGGGATGAATCAAGAGACCCAGTACTTC. This encodes CASSLGGMNQETQYF. The chain joins TRBV11-1 to TRBJ2-5; D is tentatively TRBD1 or TRBD2 (5 bases each). This CDR3 is built from 15 residues. Trimming took 1 base from V and 2 from J, leaving 11 bases between them. CDR1 is SGHAT, CDR2 FQDESV, per germline (reference sequence).

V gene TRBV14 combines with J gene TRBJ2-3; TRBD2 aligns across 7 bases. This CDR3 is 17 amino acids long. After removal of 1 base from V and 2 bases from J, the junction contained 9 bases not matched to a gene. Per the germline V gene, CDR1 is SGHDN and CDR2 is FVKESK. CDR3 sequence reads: CASSQGRASGYTDTQYF. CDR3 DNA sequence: TGTGCCAGCAGCCAAGGTCGCGCTAGCGGCTACACAGATACGCAGTATTTT.

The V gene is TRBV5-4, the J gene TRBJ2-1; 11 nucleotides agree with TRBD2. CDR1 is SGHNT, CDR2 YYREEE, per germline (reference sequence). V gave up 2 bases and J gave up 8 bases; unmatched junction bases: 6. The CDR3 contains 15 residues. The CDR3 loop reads CASSLPSGGIHEQFF. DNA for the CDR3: TGTGCCAGCAGCTTACCTAGCGGGGGGATCCATGAGCAGTTCTTC.

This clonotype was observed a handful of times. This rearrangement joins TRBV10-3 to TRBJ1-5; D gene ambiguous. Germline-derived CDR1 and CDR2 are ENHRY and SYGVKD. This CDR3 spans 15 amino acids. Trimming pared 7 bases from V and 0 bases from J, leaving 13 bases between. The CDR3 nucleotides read TGTGCCATCACCCGAGACACTTATAGCAATCAGCCCCAGCATTTT. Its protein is CAITRDTYSNQPQHF.